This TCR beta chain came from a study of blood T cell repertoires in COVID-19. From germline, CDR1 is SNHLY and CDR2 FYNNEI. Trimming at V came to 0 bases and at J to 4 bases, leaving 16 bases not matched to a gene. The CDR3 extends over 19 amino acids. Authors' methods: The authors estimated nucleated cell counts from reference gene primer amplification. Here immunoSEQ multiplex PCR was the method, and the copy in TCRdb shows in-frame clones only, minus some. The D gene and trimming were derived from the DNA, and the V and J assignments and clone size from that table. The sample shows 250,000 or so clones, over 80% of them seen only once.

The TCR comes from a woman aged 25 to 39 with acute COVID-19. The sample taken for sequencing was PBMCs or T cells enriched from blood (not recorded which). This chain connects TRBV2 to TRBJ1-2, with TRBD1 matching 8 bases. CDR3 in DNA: TGTGCCAGCAGTGAAGCGGCCGCACCCGACAGGGGAATGGGCTATGGCTACACCTTC. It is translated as CASSEAAAPDRGMGYGYTF.